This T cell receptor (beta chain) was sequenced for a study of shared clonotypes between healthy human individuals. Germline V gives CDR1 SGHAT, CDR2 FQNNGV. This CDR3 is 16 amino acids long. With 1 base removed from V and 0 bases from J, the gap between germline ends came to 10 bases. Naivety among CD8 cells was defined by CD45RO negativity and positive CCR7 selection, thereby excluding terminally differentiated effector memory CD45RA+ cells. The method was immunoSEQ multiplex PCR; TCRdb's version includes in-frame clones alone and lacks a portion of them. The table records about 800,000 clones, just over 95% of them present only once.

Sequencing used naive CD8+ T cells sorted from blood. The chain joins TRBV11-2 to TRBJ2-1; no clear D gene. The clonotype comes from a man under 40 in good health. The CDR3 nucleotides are TGTGCCAGCAGCTTAGGTAGCACCAGCTCCTACAATGAGCAGTTCTTC. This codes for CASSLGSTSSYNEQFF.